This is a list of T cell receptor beta chains from one sample in a study of OX40 agonist ivuxolimab in advanced cancers. Assay used: immunoSEQ multiplex PCR; TCRdb lists only in-frame clones, some missing. Among 98,000 or so clones, roughly four fifths were seen once, and the ten largest hold more than 1.2%. The specimen comprised CD4+ or CD8+ T cells sorted from blood, sampled in a trial of the OX40 agonist ivuxolimab. These receptors were collected from an adult with an advanced solid tumor such as melanoma, head and neck, liver or kidney cancer. The CDR3 runs from the conserved cysteine through the conserved F or W. Fields, in order: CDR3 length, clone size, J gene, V gene, D gene, CDR3 protein, CDR3 DNA. The D gene is left open where the match is weak. A row's size may be missing; if present it is once, few, many or a size class.

length: 12; size: .; J: TRBJ2-7; V: TRBV10-3; D: TRBD2; CDR3: CAISSGSYEQYF; DNA: TGTGCCATCAGTAGCGGGAGCTACGAGCAGTACTTC
length: 14; size: .; J: TRBJ1-2; V: TRBV9; D: .; CDR3: CASSVEGTSYGYTF; DNA: TGTGCCAGCAGCGTAGAGGGTACGAGCTATGGCTACACCTTC
length: 13; size: .; J: TRBJ1-2; V: TRBV5-5; D: .; CDR3: CASSATYNYGYTF; DNA: TGTGCCAGCAGCGCGACTTATAACTATGGCTACACCTTC
length: 16; size: .; J: TRBJ1-1; V: TRBV28; D: .; CDR3: CASSKIRDPTEPEAFF; DNA: TGTGCCAGCAGTAAAATCCGGGACCCCACCGAGCCTGAAGCTTTCTTT
length: 14; size: .; J: TRBJ1-3; V: TRBV18; D: .; CDR3: CASSSGSGGNTIYF; DNA: TGTGCCAGCTCATCAGGGAGTGGTGGAAACACCATATATTTT
length: 17; size: .; J: TRBJ2-4; V: TRBV7-2; D: TRBD1; CDR3: CASSLDRDRGPGAVQYF; DNA: TGTGCCAGCAGCTTAGACCGGGACAGGGGGCCGGGGGCTGTTCAGTACTTC
length: 16; size: .; J: TRBJ1-2; V: TRBV9; D: TRBD1; CDR3: CASSLNRDRVDDGYTF; DNA: TGTGCCAGCAGCCTTAACCGGGACAGGGTTGACGATGGCTACACCTTC
length: 16; size: .; J: TRBJ2-1; V: TRBV9; D: .; CDR3: CASSVAAGGSYNEQFF; DNA: TGTGCCAGCAGCGTAGCTGCCGGGGGCTCCTACAATGAGCAGTTCTTC
length: 11; size: .; J: TRBJ1-1; V: TRBV20-1; D: .; CDR3: CSAREQLGAFF; DNA: TGCAGTGCTAGAGAACAGCTGGGGGCTTTCTTT
length: 15; size: once; J: TRBJ1-6; V: TRBV5-1; D: TRBD1; CDR3: CASSSGQGAHSPLHF; DNA: TGCGCCAGCAGCTCAGGACAGGGGGCGCATTCACCCCTCCACTTT
length: 15; size: few; J: TRBJ2-5; V: TRBV21-1; D: .; CDR3: CASSNNRGRWETQYF; DNA: TGTGCCAGCAGCAATAACAGGGGGCGGTGGGAGACCCAGTACTTC
length: 11; size: once; J: TRBJ2-2; V: TRBV6-1; D: .; CDR3: CASKGGGELFF; DNA: TGTGCCAGTAAGGGGGGCGGGGAGCTGTTTTTT
length: 17; size: few; J: TRBJ2-3; V: TRBV9; D: TRBD2; CDR3: CASSVRGLAGLTDTQYF; DNA: TGTGCCAGCAGCGTACGTGGACTAGCGGGACTCACAGATACGCAGTATTTT
length: 14; size: .; J: TRBJ1-6; V: TRBV28; D: TRBD1; CDR3: CASRPGQGYSPLHF; DNA: TGTGCCAGCAGACCGGGACAGGGGTATTCACCCCTCCACTTT
length: 13; size: .; J: TRBJ1-2; V: TRBV28; D: TRBD1; CDR3: CASSLQGAGGYTF; DNA: TGTGCCAGCAGTCTACAGGGGGCGGGAGGCTACACCTTC
length: 14; size: .; J: TRBJ2-5; V: TRBV11-2; D: .; CDR3: CASSASRVQETQYF; DNA: TGTGCCAGCAGCGCTAGTCGGGTCCAAGAGACCCAGTACTTC
length: 16; size: .; J: TRBJ1-5; V: TRBV4-3; D: .; CDR3: CASSQVHGPGNQPQHF; DNA: TGCGCCAGCAGCCAAGTGCACGGCCCCGGGAATCAGCCCCAGCATTTT
length: 11; size: .; J: TRBJ2-1; V: TRBV19; D: .; CDR3: CASSTNNEQFF; DNA: TGTGCCAGTAGTACTAACAATGAGCAGTTCTTC
length: 14; size: .; J: TRBJ2-3; V: TRBV11-2; D: .; CDR3: CASSLDTTSDTQYF; DNA: TGTGCCAGCAGCTTAGACACGACCTCAGATACGCAGTATTTT
length: 14; size: few; J: TRBJ1-1; V: TRBV19; D: TRBD1; CDR3: CASSWTGGDTEAFF; DNA: TGTGCCAGTAGCTGGACAGGGGGTGACACTGAAGCTTTCTTT
length: 14; size: once; J: TRBJ2-7; V: TRBV7-3; D: TRBD2; CDR3: CASSLSGGHYEQYF; DNA: TGTGCCAGCAGCCTTAGCGGGGGGCACTACGAGCAGTACTTC
length: 16; size: once; J: TRBJ2-5; V: TRBV5-1; D: TRBD2; CDR3: CASSLKTGTSGETQYF; DNA: TGCGCCAGCAGCTTGAAAACCGGGACTAGCGGGGAGACCCAGTACTTC
length: 16; size: .; J: TRBJ1-5; V: TRBV7-2; D: .; CDR3: CASSSSGSGGNQPQHF; DNA: TGTGCCAGCAGCTCAAGCGGAAGCGGGGGCAATCAGCCCCAGCATTTT
length: 12; size: .; J: TRBJ2-7; V: TRBV5-1; D: .; CDR3: CASRQGTYEQYF; DNA: TGCGCCAGCAGGCAGGGGACCTACGAGCAGTACTTC
length: 15; size: .; J: TRBJ2-1; V: TRBV11-2; D: TRBD2; CDR3: CASSYTSGSVNEQFF; DNA: TGTGCCAGCAGCTATACTAGCGGGAGTGTCAATGAGCAGTTCTTC
length: 13; size: .; J: TRBJ1-2; V: TRBV6-1; D: TRBD1; CDR3: CASSTDRDYGYTF; DNA: TGTGCCAGCAGCACCGACAGGGACTATGGCTACACCTTC
length: 15; size: .; J: TRBJ1-6; V: TRBV28; D: .; CDR3: CASSLPYPANSPLHF; DNA: TGTGCCAGCAGTTTACCTTACCCGGCTAATTCACCCCTCCACTTT
length: 17; size: .; J: TRBJ1-1; V: TRBV7-2; D: .; CDR3: CASSASPSTALNTEAFF; DNA: TGTGCCAGCAGCGCCTCGCCCTCGACAGCTTTAAACACTGAAGCTTTCTTT
length: 15; size: .; J: TRBJ1-1; V: TRBV27; D: .; CDR3: CASSSDWGRGTEAFF; DNA: TGTGCCAGCAGTTCGGACTGGGGCCGGGGCACTGAAGCTTTCTTT
length: 16; size: few; J: TRBJ2-1; V: TRBV5-1; D: TRBD2; CDR3: CASSLGSGNSYNEQFF; DNA: TGCGCCAGCAGCTTGGGTAGCGGGAACTCCTACAATGAGCAGTTCTTC
length: 13; size: .; J: TRBJ2-3; V: TRBV19; D: .; CDR3: CASSYRVADTQYF; DNA: TGTGCCAGTAGCTACAGGGTCGCAGATACGCAGTATTTT
length: 16; size: .; J: TRBJ2-1; V: TRBV6-9; D: .; CDR3: CASSYSSETNRNEQFF; DNA: TGTGCCAGCAGTTATTCCTCCGAGACGAATCGGAATGAGCAGTTCTTC
length: 16; size: .; J: TRBJ2-5; V: TRBV6-1; D: TRBD2; CDR3: CASSESLAANQETQYF; DNA: TGTGCCAGCAGTGAATCACTAGCGGCGAACCAAGAGACCCAGTACTTC
length: 16; size: .; J: TRBJ2-1; V: TRBV19; D: .; CDR3: CASSIDTASPGNEQFF; DNA: TGTGCCAGTAGTATAGATACAGCTAGCCCTGGCAATGAGCAGTTCTTC
length: 15; size: .; J: TRBJ2-2; V: TRBV6-4; D: .; CDR3: CASSNSGDGTGELFF; DNA: TGTGCCAGCAGTAACTCGGGCGATGGCACCGGGGAGCTGTTTTTT
length: 16; size: .; J: TRBJ2-1; V: TRBV9; D: TRBD1; CDR3: CASSVAPGQGSNEQFF; DNA: TGTGCCAGCAGCGTAGCTCCGGGACAGGGTTCCAATGAGCAGTTCTTC
length: 11; size: .; J: TRBJ2-7; V: TRBV28; D: .; CDR3: CASSGAYEQYF; DNA: TGTGCCAGCAGTGGAGCCTACGAGCAGTACTTC
length: 15; size: .; J: TRBJ1-5; V: TRBV12-1; D: .; CDR3: CASSPGQKSNQPQHF; DNA: TGTGCCAGCAGCCCCGGACAAAAGAGCAATCAGCCCCAGCATTTT
length: 14; size: few; J: TRBJ2-2; V: TRBV7-8; D: TRBD1; CDR3: CASRQGLNTGELFF; DNA: TGTGCCAGCCGACAGGGGTTGAACACCGGGGAGCTGTTTTTT
length: 13; size: .; J: TRBJ2-4; V: TRBV7-2; D: .; CDR3: CASSLEPRNIQYF; DNA: TGTGCCAGCAGCTTAGAGCCGAGAAACATTCAGTACTTC
length: 13; size: .; J: TRBJ2-7; V: TRBV6-5; D: .; CDR3: CATQGSTGYEQYF; DNA: TGTGCCACCCAGGGTTCGACCGGCTACGAGCAGTACTTC
length: 12; size: few; J: TRBJ1-1; V: TRBV10-3; D: .; CDR3: CAISALATEAFF; DNA: TGTGCCATCAGTGCCCTGGCAACTGAAGCTTTCTTT
length: 14; size: .; J: TRBJ2-7; V: TRBV27; D: TRBD1; CDR3: CASSFRTGGYEQYF; DNA: TGTGCCAGCAGTTTCCGGACAGGGGGCTACGAGCAGTACTTC
length: 14; size: .; J: TRBJ2-1; V: TRBV6-1; D: .; CDR3: CASSENNGGIKQFF; DNA: TGTGCCAGCAGTGAAAACAATGGCGGAATCAAGCAGTTCTTC
length: 16; size: few; J: TRBJ2-2; V: TRBV7-2; D: TRBD2; CDR3: CASSRLAGRATGELFF; DNA: TGTGCCAGCAGCCGACTAGCGGGACGAGCCACCGGGGAGCTGTTTTTT
length: 13; size: .; J: TRBJ1-2; V: TRBV28; D: .; CDR3: CASTPGGLYGYTF; DNA: TGTGCCAGCACCCCCGGGGGCCTCTATGGCTACACCTTC
length: 16; size: once; J: TRBJ2-2; V: TRBV7-9; D: .; CDR3: CASSYGFSGNTGELFF; DNA: TGTGCCAGCAGCTACGGTTTTAGCGGGAACACCGGGGAGCTGTTTTTT
length: 15; size: .; J: TRBJ1-4; V: TRBV14; D: .; CDR3: CASSPSRRFNEKLFF; DNA: TGTGCCAGCAGCCCCTCGAGAAGGTTCAATGAAAAACTGTTTTTT
length: 14; size: .; J: TRBJ2-7; V: TRBV7-6; D: TRBD1; CDR3: CASSSTGQGFEQYF; DNA: TGTGCCAGCAGCTCTACGGGACAGGGTTTCGAGCAGTACTTC
length: 14; size: .; J: TRBJ2-5; V: TRBV29-1; D: TRBD1; CDR3: CSVSTGGGGGTQYF; DNA: TGCAGCGTGTCGACAGGGGGCGGTGGTGGGACCCAGTACTTC
length: 15; size: .; J: TRBJ2-7; V: TRBV28; D: TRBD2; CDR3: CASSSASGGSYEQYF; DNA: TGTGCCAGCAGTTCCGCTAGCGGGGGGTCGTACGAGCAGTACTTC
length: 16; size: .; J: TRBJ1-4; V: TRBV19; D: .; CDR3: CASSTENYRVGEKLFF; DNA: TGTGCCAGTTCCACAGAGAATTACAGGGTCGGTGAAAAACTGTTTTTT
length: 15; size: .; J: TRBJ1-2; V: TRBV7-2; D: TRBD1; CDR3: CASSLTGQPRGGYTF; DNA: TGTGCCAGCAGCTTAACGGGACAGCCTAGGGGTGGCTACACCTTC
length: 15; size: .; J: TRBJ2-1; V: TRBV21-1; D: .; CDR3: CASSKEWSNYNEQFF; DNA: TGTGCCAGCAGCAAAGAGTGGTCCAACTACAATGAGCAGTTCTTC